The T cell receptor beta chain under discussion was sequenced for a study of cytomegalovirus exposure and HLA in healthy donors. The ends lost 0 bases at V and 11 bases at J; junction bases unmatched: 11. Germline V CDR1 and CDR2: KGHSH, LQKENI. This CDR3 has 17 amino acids. Study-level points and caveats: Analyses of presence and absence presupposed an approximately uniform sequencing depth across donors.

Worth noting for this clone: Its antigen is as yet unknown.

The PCR contained 60 Vbeta and 13 Jbeta primers. Clones were read by immunoSEQ multiplex PCR, and TCRdb kept only the in-frame ones, dropping some. The data hold roughly 68,000 clones, with 60% to 75% observed a single time. The chain links TRBV18 to TRBJ1-4; the match to TRBD1 covers 11 bases. Material: PBMCs. The clonotype was recovered from a man aged 40-50 years in good health and CMV-seropositive. This chain's CDR3 is CASSPPLGTGGEEKLFF. Written as DNA, the CDR3 is TGTGCCAGCTCACCACCTCTCGGGACAGGGGGTGAGGAGAAACTGTTTTTT.